The entry below describes one T cell receptor beta chain. Used for diagnoses were clinical symptoms, serum thyroxine and TRAb, thyroid ultrasound and orbital computed tomography. V dropped 6 bases and J dropped 1 base, with 18 bases sitting between them. This CDR3 contains 16 residues. In germline, CDR1 is SGHAT, CDR2 FQNNGV. This entry belongs to a study of T cells in Graves' hyperthyroidism and ophthalmopathy. From RNA transcripts, TCR beta CDR3 regions were amplified. HTBI primers were the set used in a first-round RT-PCR of the TCR CDR3. TCRdb re-derived calls from the multiplex PCR reads in MiXCR, one entry per CDR3 protein. The sample includes roughly 240,000 distinct CDR3 sequences, around 24% seen only once; the top ten take 30% to 40%.

The sequencing input was blood. The genes are TRBV11-2 and TRBJ1-1; TRBD1 might be the D (6 bases). This TCR was recovered from a woman aged 40 to 50 with Graves' ophthalmopathy. The CDR3, as DNA: TGTGCCAGCAGATCGAACCCGGACAGACAGAACACTGAAGCTTTCTTT. Amino acids: CASRSNPDRQNTEAFF.